What follows are 30 T cell receptor beta chains derived from one specimen sequenced in a study of T-cell reconstitution after alpha-beta-depleted transplantation in children. Library preparation (for TCRbeta) was performed with unique molecular identifiers. Each CDR3 protein is one row after TCRdb ran MiXCR on the PCR reads. Among 28,000 or so distinct CDR3 sequences listed, 15% to 20% were seen once. Sequenced material: PBMCs, mostly from graft donor cells, taken 60 days after TCRalphabeta/CD19-depleted stem cell transplant. The receptors were sampled from a male patient under 10 years old who had a stem cell transplant for acute lymphoblastic leukemia, so the T cells may come from the graft donor.

The CDR3 DNA reads as TGTGCCTGGAGTGTATCGCGACTATCTCCCGGGGAGCTGTTTTTT. Translation: CAWSVSRLSPGELFF. V and J are TRBV30 and TRBJ2-2; tentative D call: TRBD2 (5 bases). The length of the CDR3 is 15 residues. The germline V gene has CDR1 GTSNPN and CDR2 SVGIG (reference sequence). V lost 0 bases and J 6 bases, leaving 14 bases between the germline ends.

This chain links TRBV27 with TRBJ1-2, with D maybe TRBD1 (6 bases). The ends were cut back, 6 bases at V and 5 bases at J, with 19 bases in the middle. The CDR3 spans 15 residues. CDR1 is MNHEY, CDR2 SMNVEV, per germline (reference sequence). CDR3 sequence (DNA): TGTGCCAGCAGCCCTTCCGGACAGTCCGGGTATGGCTACACCTTC. This translates into CASSPSGQSGYGYTF.

This clonotype was seen repeatedly, ten times or more. The J gene is TRBJ2-7, the V gene TRBV7-2; D might be TRBD1 (6 bases). Trimming shortened V by 5 bases and J by 6 bases, and 14 bases separated the two germline ends. Germline loops: CDR1 SGHTA, CDR2 FQGNSA. The CDR3 sequence is 13 residues long. The CDR3, as DNA: TGTGCCAGCAGCATACAGGGATCGGGCGAGCAGTACTTC. Translated: CASSIQGSGEQYF.

This clonotype was counted between two and nine times. The chain combines TRBV2 with TRBJ1-2; 8 bases agree with TRBD1. The V segment lost 4 bases and the J segment 4 bases; nucleotides outside the gene matches: 8. CDR1 SNHLY and CDR2 FYNNEI come from the germline V gene. The CDR3 has 15 amino acids. The CDR3 region has the DNA TGTGCCAGCAGTGTGGGACAGGAAAACCTCTATGGCTACACCTTC. This translates into CASSVGQENLYGYTF.

This clonotype has a handful of counts. The rearrangement uses TRBV20-1 and TRBJ1-3; 10 bases align to TRBD1. Germline V lookup: CDR1 DFQATT, CDR2 SNEGSKA (reference sequence). V trimming: 6 bases; J trimming: 7 bases; junction bases outside the gene matches: 9. The CDR3 is made up of 14 amino acids. CDR3 bases: TGCAGTGCCCCTAGGACAGGGGGGAGGAACACCATATATTTT. It is translated as CSAPRTGGRNTIYF.

Only a few counts were recorded for this clonotype. V usage is TRBV5-1 and J usage is TRBJ1-2; 7 nucleotides align to TRBD1. From germline, CDR1 is SGHRS and CDR2 YFSETQ. J was trimmed by 4 bases and V by 3 bases; bases with no gene match: 3. The CDR3 totals 13 residues. CDR3 nucleotides: TGCGCCAGCAGCTCGGCAGGGGGCTATGGCTACACCTTC. It codes for CASSSAGGYGYTF.

This clonotype came up many times. This sequence joins TRBV20-1 and TRBJ2-7, with TRBD2 matching 10 bases. Germline CDR1 and CDR2: DFQATT and SNEGSKA (reference sequence). V was pared by 3 bases and J by 5 bases, with 7 bases of the junction left unmatched. The CDR3 is 14 residues long. The CDR3 reads CSARGGTSVHEQYF. CDR3 nucleotide sequence: TGCAGTGCTAGGGGGGGGACTAGCGTACACGAGCAGTACTTC.

V gene TRBV5-6 combines with J gene TRBJ2-1; D is possibly TRBD1 (6 bases). In germline, CDR1 is SGHDT, CDR2 YYEEEE. The V end lost 0 bases, the J end lost 5 bases, and 15 bases lay between the germline ends. The CDR3 is 16 amino acids. The CDR3 DNA reads TGTGCCAGCAGCTTGGCCGCCAGGGGAAAAGACAATGAGCAGTTCTTC. Its translation is CASSLAARGKDNEQFF.

DNA of the CDR3: TGCGCCAGCGCTATCAATCAAGGCTTATCCGAGCAGTTCTTC. This sequence encodes CASAINQGLSEQFF. The chain combines TRBV5-1 with TRBJ2-1, with D hard to call. The CDR3 runs to 14 residues. Trimming shortened V by 7 bases and J by 10 bases, and 21 bases separated the two germline ends. Per germline, CDR1 SGHRS and CDR2 YFSETQ.

CDR3 bases: TGTGCCAGCAGCAAAAGTCGTGCGGTCTCCTACAATGAGCAGTTCTTC. This codes for CASSKSRAVSYNEQFF. The chain is built from TRBV7-9 and TRBJ2-1; no clear D. Germline values: CDR1 SEHNR, CDR2 FQNEAQ (reference sequence). Trimming removed 5 bases at V and 0 bases at J, with 14 bases between. The CDR3 contains 16 residues.

This clonotype has more than one count but fewer than ten. The J gene is TRBJ2-1, the V gene TRBV6-2 or TRBV6-3; 9 bases align to TRBD2. V gave up 2 bases and J gave up 10 bases; unmatched junction bases: 9. The CDR3 contains 15 residues. CDR1 is MNHEY and CDR2 is SVGEGT in the germline V gene. The CDR3 DNA is TGTGCCAGCAGTTACGGGATAGCGGGGGCGATAGAGCAGTTCTTC. Protein: CASSYGIAGAIEQFF.

This clonotype was recorded at least ten times. The gene calls are TRBV5-1 and TRBJ2-1, with TRBD2 matching 11 bases. CDR3 length: 17 amino acids. The V gene's germline CDR1 is SGHRS and CDR2 YFSETQ. With V trimmed by 1 base and J by 6 bases, 9 bases remained unmatched. The CDR3 nucleotides are TGCGCCAGCAGCTTGCGTAGCGGGGGGGCCTCGATCAATGAGCAGTTCTTC. It encodes CASSLRSGGASINEQFF.

By sample fraction, this clonotype is medium-sized (0.01 to 0.1%). The chain uses TRBV7-9 and TRBJ2-2; D is uncertain. The CDR3 spans 10 residues. Trimming removed 11 bases at V and 7 bases at J, with 8 bases between. Germline CDR1 and CDR2: SEHNR and FQNEAQ (reference sequence). CDR3 sequence: CAQDGGELFF. CDR3 nucleotides: TGTGCCCAGGACGGCGGGGAGCTGTTTTTT.

Many counts were recorded for this clonotype. The CDR3 coding sequence is TGTGCCAGCAGTTTCGGGGGAGGTCAGCCCCAGCATTTT. Amino acids: CASSFGGGQPQHF. The chain recombines TRBV12-3 or TRBV12-4 with TRBJ1-5; D perhaps matches TRBD1 (5 bases). The CDR3 runs to 13 residues. V lost 3 bases to trimming and J lost 6 bases, with 9 bases between them.

This clonotype was recorded at least ten times. V is TRBV6-5 and J is TRBJ2-6, with D uncertain. CDR1 MNHEY and CDR2 SVGAGI come from the germline V gene. This CDR3 has 14 residues. The V and J ends lost 5 bases and 0 bases respectively, with 5 bases between them. The CDR3 region has the DNA TGTGCCAGCAGTCACAACTCTGGGGCCAACGTCCTGACTTTC. Translation: CASSHNSGANVLTF.

This clonotype was observed at least ten times. The rearrangement links TRBV11-2 to TRBJ2-1; no clear D. The CDR3 is 16 residues long. Germline CDR1 and CDR2: SGHAT and FQNNGV. V lost 1 base and J 0 bases, leaving 10 bases between the germline ends. The CDR3 nucleotides are TGTGCCAGCAGCTTAGGAAGACTGAGCTCCTACAATGAGCAGTTCTTC. Protein product: CASSLGRLSSYNEQFF. Full variable domain (outside the CDR3, taken from reference TRBV11-2 and TRBJ2-1): EAGVAQSPRYKIIEKRQSVAFWCNPISGHATLYWYQQILGQGPKLLIQFQNNGVVDDSQLPKDRFSAERLKGVDSTLKIQPAKLEDSAVYLCASSLGRLSSYNEQFFGPGTRLTVL.

The chain carries TRBV29-1 and TRBJ2-7; D perhaps matches TRBD1 (5 bases). Trimming took 3 bases from V and 0 from J, leaving 9 bases between them. This CDR3 has 13 amino acids. The germline gives CDR1 SQVTM, CDR2 ANQGSEA. The CDR3 nucleotides read TGCAGCGTTGAGGGGCTGAGCTCCTACGAGCAGTACTTC. This sequence encodes CSVEGLSSYEQYF.

Many counts were recorded for this clonotype. The chain combines TRBV28 with TRBJ1-2; D is perhaps TRBD1 (5 bases). The CDR3 length is 13 residues. V was trimmed by 3 bases and J by 6 bases, leaving 11 bases between them. Germline-derived CDR1 and CDR2 are MDHEN and SYDVKM. The CDR3 region has the DNA TGTGCCAGCAGTTTGAGGAGGGGTGATGGCTACACCTTC. Translation gives CASSLRRGDGYTF.

V gene TRBV12-3 or TRBV12-4 combines with J gene TRBJ2-7; the D gene is possibly TRBD2 (5 bases). This CDR3 is 12 amino acids long. The V and J ends lost 3 bases and 4 bases respectively, with 7 bases between them. The CDR3: CASSFGGYEQYF. Written as DNA, the CDR3 is TGTGCCAGCAGTTTCGGCGGGTACGAGCAGTACTTC.

This chain uses TRBV5-1 with TRBJ1-1; 10 bases fit TRBD1. J gave up 0 bases and V 4 bases, and 9 bases lay outside the gene matches. The CDR3 loop spans 17 amino acids. CDR1 is SGHRS and CDR2 is YFSETQ in the germline V gene. The CDR3 DNA follows: TGCGCCAGCAGCCTTCTCCGGACAGGGGGGATGAACACTGAAGCTTTCTTT. It encodes CASSLLRTGGMNTEAFF.

V gene TRBV20-1 combines with J gene TRBJ2-7; 8 bases align to TRBD2. The CDR3 covers 14 residues. J lost 3 bases, V lost 6 bases, and 10 bases had no gene match. CDR1 is DFQATT, CDR2 SNEGSKA, per germline (reference sequence). The CDR3 region has the DNA TGCAGTGCCCCGTTTTGGGGACTAGGCTACGAGCAGTACTTC. The encoded protein is CSAPFWGLGYEQYF.

Many counts were recorded for this clonotype. The chain uses TRBV29-1 and TRBJ1-1; weak D call: TRBD1 (6 bases). The V end lost 6 bases, the J end lost 7 bases, and 15 bases lay between the germline ends. CDR3 length: 12 amino acids. Germline V gives CDR1 SQVTM, CDR2 ANQGSEA. The CDR3 bases are TGCAGCGTGGTACCGGGACAAATTGAAGCTTTCTTT. Protein sequence: CSVVPGQIEAFF.

CDR3: CASTQRGSSYEQYF. CDR3 bases: TGTGCCAGCACCCAGCGGGGAAGCTCCTACGAGCAGTACTTC. This rearrangement joins TRBV6-1 to TRBJ2-7, with 7 positions matching TRBD2. Germline V gene data show CDR1 as MNHNS and CDR2 as SASEGT. Losses at the gene ends were 7 bases for V and 0 bases for J; bases not matched to a gene: 6. The CDR3 has 14 residues.

This clonotype was detected many times. The CDR3 DNA is TGTGCCAGCAGCTTAGCCCTGTACGCCTATGGCTACACCTTC. The encoded protein is CASSLALYAYGYTF. This rearrangement joins TRBV11-2 to TRBJ1-2, with unresolved D. Germline V gene lookup returns CDR1 SGHAT and CDR2 FQNNGV. The CDR3 loop spans 14 amino acids. V lost 1 base to trimming and J lost 4 bases, with 10 bases between them.

This chain links TRBV6-5 with TRBJ2-1, with 12 bases lining up with TRBD2. Germline CDR1 and CDR2: MNHEY and SVGAGI. Trimming at V came to 2 bases and at J to 8 bases, leaving 16 bases not matched to a gene. This CDR3 has 19 residues. Here the CDR3 reads CASSYRNSASGRAIDEQFF. CDR3 sequence (DNA): TGTGCCAGCAGTTACCGCAATTCGGCTAGCGGGAGGGCTATCGATGAGCAGTTCTTC.

V gene TRBV20-1 combines with J gene TRBJ2-2, with a weak D call TRBD2 (6 bases). The CDR3 is made up of 16 amino acids. CDR1 is DFQATT, CDR2 SNEGSKA, per germline (reference sequence). V was shortened by 3 bases and J by 0 bases, with 14 bases between the two germline ends. CDR3 region: CSASLRRGSNTGELFF. The CDR3 DNA is TGCAGTGCTAGTCTGCGCCGGGGGTCGAACACCGGGGAGCTGTTTTTT.

CDR3 sequence reads: CASSLPGTSGSYEQYF. The CDR3 DNA sequence: TGTGCCAGCTCACTCCCCGGGACTAGCGGATCCTACGAGCAGTACTTC. The chain joins TRBV18 to TRBJ2-7, with 11 bases aligning to TRBD2. Germline CDR1 reads KGHSH; CDR2 reads LQKENI. Germline trimming cut 4 bases from V and 1 base from J; bases unmatched to any gene: 6. The CDR3 has 16 amino acids.

This clonotype has only a few counts. This rearrangement joins TRBV7-2 to TRBJ2-2, with 9 positions matching TRBD1. The germline gives CDR1 SGHTA, CDR2 FQGNSA. Germline trimming cut 5 bases from V and 4 bases from J; bases unmatched to any gene: 5. The CDR3 covers 15 residues. In DNA form, the CDR3 reads TGTGCCAGCAGCCTCGACAGGGGGGGCACCGGGGAGCTGTTTTTT. It yields the protein CASSLDRGGTGELFF.

This clonotype has at least ten counts. The rearrangement links TRBV5-6 to TRBJ2-3; D may be TRBD2 (6 bases). The CDR3 has 16 amino acids. V was trimmed by 0 bases and J by 5 bases, leaving 16 bases between them. Germline loops: CDR1 SGHDT, CDR2 YYEEEE. CDR3 DNA sequence: TGTGCCAGCAGCTTGGTTTACGGGGGAGGAGTAGATACGCAGTATTTT. Protein sequence: CASSLVYGGGVDTQYF.

This clonotype was counted a single time. The V gene is TRBV12-3 or TRBV12-4, the J gene TRBJ2-3; tentatively, D is TRBD1 (6 bases). The length of the CDR3 is 14 residues. V gave up 3 bases and J gave up 4 bases, with 11 bases separating them. CDR3 amino acids: CASSFRGHPDTQYF. The CDR3 DNA reads as TGTGCCAGCAGTTTCAGGGGTCACCCAGATACGCAGTATTTT.